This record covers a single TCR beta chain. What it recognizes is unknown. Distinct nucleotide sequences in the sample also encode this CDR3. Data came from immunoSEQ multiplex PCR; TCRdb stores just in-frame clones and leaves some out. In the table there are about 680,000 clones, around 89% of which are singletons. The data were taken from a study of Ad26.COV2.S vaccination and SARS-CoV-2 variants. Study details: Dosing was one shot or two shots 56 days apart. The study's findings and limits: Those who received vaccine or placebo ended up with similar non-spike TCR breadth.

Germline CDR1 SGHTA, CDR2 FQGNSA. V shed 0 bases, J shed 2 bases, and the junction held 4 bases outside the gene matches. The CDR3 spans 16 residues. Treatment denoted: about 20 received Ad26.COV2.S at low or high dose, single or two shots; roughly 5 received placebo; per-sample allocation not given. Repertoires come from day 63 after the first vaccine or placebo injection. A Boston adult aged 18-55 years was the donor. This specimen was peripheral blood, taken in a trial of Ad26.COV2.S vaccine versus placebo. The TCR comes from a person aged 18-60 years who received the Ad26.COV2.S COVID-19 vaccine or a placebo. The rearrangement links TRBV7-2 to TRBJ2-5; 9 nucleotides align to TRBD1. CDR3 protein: CASSLAGTGIQETQYF. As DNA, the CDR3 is TGTGCCAGCAGCTTAGCGGGGACAGGGATTCAAGAGACCCAGTACTTC.